Shown below are 16 T cell receptor beta chains from a single sample sequenced in a study of Graves' ophthalmopathy and Graves' hyperthyroidism. Amplification of TCR beta CDR3 regions used RNA transcripts. HTBI primers were used in a first-round RT-PCR, which preceded a second-round multiplex PCR. TCRdb used MiXCR to reprocess the multiplex PCR reads, holding one entry per CDR3 protein. The data hold some 160,000 distinct CDR3 sequences, with approximately 40% observed a single time. Sample: peripheral blood. The receptors shown here come from a man between 25 and 39 years old with Graves' ophthalmopathy.

This clonotype was picked up one time. This chain links TRBV19 with TRBJ1-1, with unresolved D. CDR3 size: 15 residues. The V end was cut by 3 bases, the J end by 1 base, with 12 bases between. Per germline, CDR1 LNHDA and CDR2 SQIVND (reference sequence). This CDR3 reads CASSMEGSGNTEAFF. The CDR3 region has the DNA TGTGCCAGTAGTATGGAGGGAAGCGGGAACACTGAAGCTTTCTTT.

This clonotype came up many times. The CDR3 is CASSEETVPTYEQYF. The CDR3 nucleotides are TGTGCCAGCAGCGAAGAGACAGTGCCCACCTACGAGCAGTACTTC. The gene calls are TRBV28 and TRBJ2-7; tentative D call: TRBD1 (5 bases). V gave up 6 bases and J gave up 2 bases, with 17 bases separating them. CDR1 and CDR2 (germline): MDHEN, SYDVKM. This CDR3 contains 15 residues.

This clonotype was seen at least ten times. V usage is TRBV30 and J usage is TRBJ2-7; TRBD2 aligns across 11 bases. The germline V gene has CDR1 GTSNPN and CDR2 SVGIG (reference sequence). Losses at the gene ends were 3 bases for V and 8 bases for J; bases not matched to a gene: 9. The CDR3 length is 14 residues. CDR3 in amino acids: CAWRGRLAGLKQYF. The CDR3 region has the DNA TGTGCCTGGAGGGGCCGACTAGCGGGACTAAAGCAGTACTTC.

This clonotype was counted many times. The genes are TRBV12-3 or TRBV12-4 and TRBJ1-2; D gene ambiguous. CDR3 size: 13 residues. V shed 1 base and J shed 2 bases, with 5 bases lying between them. The CDR3 region has the DNA TGTGCCAGCAGTTTAGGCAAGAACTATGGCTACACCTTC. As protein: CASSLGKNYGYTF.

This clonotype was detected only a few times. CDR3 coding DNA: TGTGCCAGCACCTCTGGGGAGACCCAGTACTTC. Protein product: CASTSGETQYF. The V call is TRBV6-1, the J call TRBJ2-5; D call uncertain. The CDR3 runs to 11 residues. Between the trimmed V and J ends, which lost 7 bases and 5 bases, there was a span of 8 bases. CDR1 is MNHNS, CDR2 SASEGT, per germline.

The chain employs TRBV28 and TRBJ1-1; no clear D. Germline V lookup: CDR1 MDHEN, CDR2 SYDVKM. CDR3 length equals 14 residues. With 2 bases removed from V and 1 base from J, the gap between germline ends came to 8 bases. CDR3 DNA: TGTGCCAGCAGTTTAGGGGTTCCGAACACTGAAGCTTTCTTT. Its protein product is CASSLGVPNTEAFF. Variable domain in full (rest from reference TRBV28 and TRBJ1-1): DVKVTQSSRYLVKRTGEKVFLECVQDMDHENMFWYRQDPGLGLRLIYFSYDVKMKEKGDIPEGYSVSREKKERFSLILESASTNQTSMYLCASSLGVPNTEAFFGQGTRLTVV.

V usage is TRBV19 and J usage is TRBJ1-6, with unresolved D. This CDR3 is built from 15 residues. In germline, CDR1 is LNHDA, CDR2 SQIVND (reference sequence). The V end lost 7 bases, the J end lost 2 bases, and 12 bases lay between the germline ends. The CDR3: CASTWGITYNSPLHF. In DNA, the CDR3 is TGTGCCAGTACGTGGGGAATAACCTATAATTCACCCCTCCACTTT.

This clonotype was seen many times. The V call is TRBV19, the J call TRBJ1-1; D unresolved. Germline V lookup: CDR1 LNHDA, CDR2 SQIVND (reference sequence). This CDR3 has 15 amino acids. V was shortened by 5 bases and J by 3 bases, with 16 bases between the two germline ends. This chain's CDR3 is CASSLISGGHTEAFF. CDR3 DNA sequence: TGTGCCAGTAGTCTCATCTCTGGCGGACACACTGAAGCTTTCTTT.

This chain's CDR3 is CASSYSPGGEAFF. CDR3 nucleotide sequence: TGTGCCAGCAGTTACAGTCCTGGGGGTGAAGCTTTCTTT. J is TRBJ1-1 and V is TRBV6-2 or TRBV6-3; tentatively, D is TRBD1 (5 bases). The CDR3 has 13 residues. Germline-derived CDR1 and CDR2 are MNHEY and SVGEGT. Between the trimmed V and J ends, which lost 2 bases and 7 bases, there was a span of 11 bases.

There are a few counts of this clonotype. The chain is built from TRBV30 and TRBJ2-5, with D maybe TRBD2 (6 bases). The germline CDR1 and CDR2 sequences are GTSNPN and SVGIG (reference sequence). V was cut by 2 bases and J by 2 bases, with 12 bases left in between. The CDR3 is 14 residues long. The CDR3 loop is CAWSSGGGQETQYF. The CDR3 DNA reads as TGTGCCTGGAGTTCTGGTGGGGGGCAAGAGACCCAGTACTTC.

The sample holds many counts of this clonotype. The V call is TRBV11-2, the J call TRBJ2-7, with no clear D. The CDR3 extends over 11 amino acids. The germline V gene encodes CDR1 SGHAT and CDR2 FQNNGV. V gave up 8 bases and J gave up 2 bases, with 7 bases separating them. The CDR3 here is CASGSTYEQYF. The CDR3 nucleotides read TGTGCCAGCGGATCCACCTACGAGCAGTACTTC.

Many counts were recorded for this clonotype. The rearrangement uses TRBV12-3 or TRBV12-4 and TRBJ2-2; no firm D call. This CDR3 is built from 16 residues. The V gene lost 3 bases and the J gene lost 0 bases, with 11 bases spanning the gap. CDR3 residues: CASSFRAESNTGELFF. CDR3 DNA sequence: TGTGCCAGCAGTTTTAGAGCAGAATCGAACACCGGGGAGCTGTTTTTT.

There are many counts of this clonotype. V and J are TRBV20-1 and TRBJ2-4; TRBD2 matches at 8 bases. V shed 3 bases, J shed 6 bases, and the junction held 7 bases outside the gene matches. This CDR3 region has 14 residues. The germline gives CDR1 DFQATT, CDR2 SNEGSKA (reference sequence). CDR3 sequence reads: CSASRGLASNIQYF. The CDR3 region has the DNA TGCAGTGCTAGCCGAGGACTAGCCTCAAACATTCAGTACTTC.

This clonotype was detected many times. This rearrangement joins TRBV5-1 to TRBJ1-1; 9 nucleotides agree with TRBD1. The CDR3 extends over 14 amino acids. V dropped 5 bases and J dropped 4; count of bases not matched to a gene: 6. Per the germline V gene, CDR1 is SGHRS and CDR2 is YFSETQ. The CDR3 DNA reads as TGCGCCAGCAGTTATGGACAGGGGAGCACTGAAGCTTTCTTT. This encodes CASSYGQGSTEAFF.

Many counts were recorded for this clonotype. V usage is TRBV6-5 and J usage is TRBJ1-5; D remains ambiguous. CDR1 is MNHEY, CDR2 SVGAGI, per germline. The CDR3 totals 15 residues. Trimming shortened V by 7 bases and J by 0 bases, and 13 bases separated the two germline ends. As DNA, the CDR3 is TGTGCCAGCAAGTTAATACTTGGTAGCAATCAGCCCCAGCATTTT. Its protein product is CASKLILGSNQPQHF.

This clonotype has at least ten counts. CDR3 in amino acids: CASSPESNTGELFF. The CDR3 DNA reads as TGTGCCAGTAGTCCGGAGTCCAACACCGGGGAGCTGTTTTTT. The rearrangement links TRBV19 to TRBJ2-2; D gene uncertain. Germline V CDR1 and CDR2: LNHDA, SQIVND (reference sequence). This CDR3 spans 14 amino acids. Trimming removed 5 bases at V and 2 bases at J, with 9 bases between.